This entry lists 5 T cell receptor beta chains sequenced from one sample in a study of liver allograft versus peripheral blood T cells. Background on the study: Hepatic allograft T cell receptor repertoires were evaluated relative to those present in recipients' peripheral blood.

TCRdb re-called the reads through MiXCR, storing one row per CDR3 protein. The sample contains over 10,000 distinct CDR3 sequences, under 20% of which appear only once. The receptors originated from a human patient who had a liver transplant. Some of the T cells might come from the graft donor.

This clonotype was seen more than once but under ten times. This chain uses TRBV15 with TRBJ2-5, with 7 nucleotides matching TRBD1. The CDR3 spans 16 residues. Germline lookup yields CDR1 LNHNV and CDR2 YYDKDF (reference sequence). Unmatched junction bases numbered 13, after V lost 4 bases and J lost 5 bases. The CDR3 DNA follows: TGTGCCACCAGCACTCCGGGAAGGGGGCGAGGTGAGACCCAGTACTTC. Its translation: CATSTPGRGRGETQYF.

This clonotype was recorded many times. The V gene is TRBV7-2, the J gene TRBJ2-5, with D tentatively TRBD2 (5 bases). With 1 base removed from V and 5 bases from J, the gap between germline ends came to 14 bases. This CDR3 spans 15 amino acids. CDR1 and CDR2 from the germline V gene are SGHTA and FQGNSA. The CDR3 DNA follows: TGTGCCAGCAGCTTAGGGCCTAGCCGGTTTGAGACCCAGTACTTC. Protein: CASSLGPSRFETQYF.

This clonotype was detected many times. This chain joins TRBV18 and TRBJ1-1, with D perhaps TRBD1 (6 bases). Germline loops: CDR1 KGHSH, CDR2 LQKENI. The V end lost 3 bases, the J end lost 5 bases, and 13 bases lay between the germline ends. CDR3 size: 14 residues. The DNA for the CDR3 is TGTGCCAGCTCACCTCCCAGGGGTCGGACTGAAGCTTTCTTT. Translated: CASSPPRGRTEAFF.

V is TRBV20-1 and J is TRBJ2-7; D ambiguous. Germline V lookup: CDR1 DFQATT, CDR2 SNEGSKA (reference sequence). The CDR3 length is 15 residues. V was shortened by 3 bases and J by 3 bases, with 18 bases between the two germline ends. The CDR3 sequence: CSASVPERAGYEQYF. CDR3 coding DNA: TGCAGTGCTAGCGTCCCCGAACGGGCCGGCTACGAGCAGTACTTC.

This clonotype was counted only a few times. The CDR3 nucleotides read TGCAGTGCTAGAGATAATTTGGTAGCTAACTATGGCTACACCTTC. Encoded protein: CSARDNLVANYGYTF. The chain carries TRBV20-1 and TRBJ1-2; D unclear. The V and J ends lost 0 bases and 0 bases respectively, with 11 bases between them. Germline loops: CDR1 DFQATT, CDR2 SNEGSKA (reference sequence). CDR3 length: 15 residues.